The 26 T cell receptor beta chains reported below all come from one sample, sequenced in a study of T cell responses to AZD1222 COVID-19 vaccine. This table comes from immunoSEQ multiplex PCR, and its TCRdb copy is limited to in-frame clones, with some not included. The sample holds about 140,000 clones, over 85% seen once. This specimen consisted of peripheral blood, obtained on day 0 of AZD1222 vaccination. The receptors derive from an adult in good health.

The V gene is TRBV3-1 (or the pseudogene TRBV3-2), the J gene TRBJ1-2; no clear D gene. Germline CDR1 LGHDT, CDR2 YNNKEL (reference sequence). The CDR3 contains 14 residues. The V end lost 1 base, the J end lost 1 base, and 7 bases lay between the germline ends. CDR3 protein: CASSQVPNNYGYTF. As DNA, the CDR3 is TGTGCCAGCAGCCAAGTCCCGAATAACTATGGCTACACCTTC.

Only a few counts were recorded for this clone. The V gene is TRBV6-6, the J gene TRBJ1-2; no definite D call. Germline loops: CDR1 MNHNY, CDR2 SVGAGI (reference sequence). V gave up 6 bases and J gave up 5 bases, with 10 bases separating them. This CDR3 comprises 12 residues. The CDR3 region is CASRNVGYGYTF. For the CDR3, the DNA is TGTGCCAGCAGAAATGTGGGTTATGGCTACACCTTC.

The chain uses TRBV5-1 and TRBJ2-7, with D unresolved. This CDR3 contains 14 residues. V dropped 4 bases and J dropped 0 bases, with 11 bases sitting between them. CDR1 is SGHRS and CDR2 is YFSETQ in the germline V gene. CDR3 residues: CASSPLRFSYEQYF. The DNA for the CDR3 is TGCGCCAGCAGCCCCCTTCGCTTCTCCTACGAGCAGTACTTC.

V is TRBV27 and J is TRBJ2-2; tentatively, D is TRBD1 (6 bases). CDR1 and CDR2 (germline): MNHEY, SMNVEV (reference sequence). The CDR3 consists of 15 residues. V shed 6 bases and J shed 6 bases, with 17 bases lying between them. CDR3 region: CASSSPSRGPGELFF. The CDR3 bases are TGTGCCAGCAGCAGTCCCTCCAGGGGCCCCGGGGAGCTGTTTTTT.

The chain joins TRBV24-1 to TRBJ2-7; 7 bases map to TRBD2. CDR3 length equals 14 residues. Trimming took 9 bases from V and 1 from J; bases not matched to a gene: 8. In germline, CDR1 is KGHDR, CDR2 SFDVKD. In DNA, the CDR3 is TGTGCCACCGCGGTGGGAGGGACTTCCTACGAGCAGTACTTC. Protein: CATAVGGTSYEQYF.

This clone occurred once. This chain links TRBV12-5 with TRBJ2-1; the D gene is possibly TRBD1 (6 bases). Germline-derived CDR1 and CDR2 are LGHNT and FRNRAP. The CDR3 length is 17 residues. V dropped 0 bases and J dropped 0 bases, with 12 bases sitting between them. The chain's CDR3 is CASGLVTGRSSYNEQFF. CDR3 nucleotide sequence: TGTGCTAGTGGTTTGGTAACAGGGCGCAGCTCCTACAATGAGCAGTTCTTC.

V usage is TRBV5-5 and J usage is TRBJ1-2; 7 nucleotides line up with TRBD1. The germline V gene encodes CDR1 SGHKS and CDR2 YYEKEE (reference sequence). Trimming removed 2 bases from V and 3 bases from J; junction bases left unmatched: 4. There are 14 residues in the CDR3. The chain's CDR3 is CASSFSGGDYGYTF. In nucleotides, the CDR3 is TGTGCCAGCAGCTTTTCAGGGGGAGACTATGGCTACACCTTC.

This chain uses TRBV6-5 with TRBJ2-7; 7 bases are a match to TRBD1. Germline assignment: CDR1 MNHEY and CDR2 SVGAGI. The CDR3 has 13 amino acids. The V segment lost 7 bases and the J segment 2 bases; nucleotides outside the gene matches: 5. The DNA of the CDR3 is TGTGCCAGCACCTCAACAGGGGCCTACGAGCAGTACTTC. This translates into CASTSTGAYEQYF.

V gene TRBV3-1 (or the pseudogene TRBV3-2) combines with J gene TRBJ2-7; TRBD1 aligns across 9 bases. The CDR3 has 14 amino acids. From germline, CDR1 is LGHDT and CDR2 YNNKEL (reference sequence). The ends lost 6 bases at V and 1 base at J; junction bases unmatched: 4. CDR3 nucleotide sequence: TGTGCCAGCAGACCGGGACAGGGTTCCTACGAGCAGTACTTC. Amino acid sequence: CASRPGQGSYEQYF.

The rearrangement uses TRBV6-5 and TRBJ2-5; the D gene is possibly TRBD1 (5 bases). The CDR3 loop spans 13 amino acids. Looked up from germline, CDR1 is MNHEY and CDR2 is SVGAGI. V dropped 7 bases and J dropped 4 bases, with 13 bases sitting between them. The DNA for the CDR3 is TGTGCCAGCACCCAAGGACAAGTAGAGACCCAGTACTTC. Protein: CASTQGQVETQYF.

This clone was counted between two and nine times. This sequence joins TRBV5-1 and TRBJ2-7; 8 bases agree with TRBD2. The ends lost 4 bases at V and 4 bases at J; junction bases unmatched: 13. This CDR3 spans 16 amino acids. Germline CDR1 SGHRS, CDR2 YFSETQ. The CDR3 is CASSPSSQREQYEQYF. The CDR3 nucleotides are TGCGCCAGCAGCCCCTCAAGCCAGCGGGAGCAGTACGAGCAGTACTTC.

The chain couples TRBV19 to TRBJ2-1, with D perhaps TRBD2 (6 bases). Trimming left V 1 base short and J 2 bases short, with 9 bases between. The CDR3 is 15 amino acids. Germline loops: CDR1 LNHDA, CDR2 SQIVND (reference sequence). Here the CDR3 DNA reads TGTGCCAGTAGTATAGGGGACTCTCCCTACAATGAGCAGTTCTTC. Its translation: CASSIGDSPYNEQFF.

DNA of the CDR3: TGCGCCAGCACTACAACCCCTGGGACAGAAGCTTTCTTT. Its protein product is CASTTTPGTEAFF. This chain links TRBV5-1 with TRBJ1-1; TRBD1 is a possible D gene (6 bases). CDR1 and CDR2 (germline): SGHRS, YFSETQ. V shed 6 bases and J shed 8 bases, with 17 bases lying between them. CDR3 length equals 13 residues.

The rearrangement joins TRBV7-9 to TRBJ2-1, with a weak D call TRBD2 (6 bases). This CDR3 is built from 17 residues. V lost 3 bases and J lost 2, with 17 bases in between. Germline CDR1 is SEHNR and CDR2 is FQNEAQ (reference sequence). The DNA for the CDR3 is TGTGCCAGCAGCTTTCCTCGATCCGGGAGCCCCTACAATGAGCAGTTCTTC. Amino acid sequence: CASSFPRSGSPYNEQFF.

The chain employs TRBV28 and TRBJ2-2; 11 bases match TRBD2. The V gene end was trimmed by 4 bases and the J gene end by 3 bases; junction bases not matched to a gene: 7. CDR1 MDHEN and CDR2 SYDVKM come from the germline V gene. The CDR3 has 17 residues. The CDR3 region has the DNA TGTGCCAGCAGTTCCCTAGCGGGAGGCACGCACACCGGGGAGCTGTTTTTT. It yields the protein CASSSLAGGTHTGELFF.

V and J are TRBV11-2 and TRBJ2-7, with D hard to call. V was pared by 0 bases and J by 0 bases, with 3 bases between. The germline CDR1 and CDR2 sequences are SGHAT and FQNNGV. This CDR3 is built from 13 residues. The CDR3 DNA sequence: TGTGCCAGCAGCTTAGAGAGCTCCTACGAGCAGTACTTC. Translating it yields CASSLESSYEQYF.

This sequence joins TRBV5-1 and TRBJ1-2; D remains ambiguous. V lost 3 bases and J 5 bases, leaving 11 bases between the germline ends. This CDR3 comprises 13 residues. CDR1 is SGHRS, CDR2 YFSETQ, per germline. CDR3 loop: CASSSEGLYGYTF. The CDR3 DNA is TGCGCCAGCAGCTCCGAGGGCCTATATGGCTACACCTTC.

This chain joins TRBV28 and TRBJ2-2; D unclear. The ends were cut back, 10 bases at V and 1 base at J, with 10 bases in the middle. Germline CDR1 is MDHEN and CDR2 is SYDVKM. The CDR3 covers 13 residues. Here the CDR3 reads CATRRMNTGELFF. DNA for the CDR3: TGTGCCACCCGACGGATGAACACCGGGGAGCTGTTTTTT. The full variable domain, completed using reference TRBV28 and TRBJ2-2, is DVKVTQSSRYLVKRTGEKVFLECVQDMDHENMFWYRQDPGLGLRLIYFSYDVKMKEKGDIPEGYSVSREKKERFSLILESASTNQTSMYLCATRRMNTGELFFGEGSRLTVL.

This chain links TRBV4-2 with TRBJ2-7, with 11 bases lining up with TRBD2. Germline lookup yields CDR1 LGHNA and CDR2 YNFKEQ. V lost 1 base, J lost 4 bases, and 9 bases stayed unmatched. This CDR3 is 17 amino acids long. CDR3 in amino acids: CASSQVGLAGGSYEQYF. CDR3 DNA: TGTGCCAGCAGCCAAGTCGGGCTAGCGGGGGGTTCGTACGAGCAGTACTTC.

This chain connects TRBV29-1 to TRBJ2-2; 8 bases line up with TRBD2. The germline CDR1 and CDR2 sequences are SQVTM and ANQGSEA. V lost 4 bases, J lost 3 bases, and 10 bases stayed unmatched. The length of the CDR3 is 16 residues. The CDR3 region is CSVVVSGGLYTGELFF. The CDR3 DNA reads TGCAGCGTTGTTGTGTCGGGAGGGCTTTACACCGGGGAGCTGTTTTTT.

This chain links TRBV7-9 with TRBJ2-3; 8 bases are shared with TRBD1. The V and J ends lost 5 bases and 3 bases, in that order; junction bases with no gene match: 4. Germline V CDR1 and CDR2: SEHNR, FQNEAQ (reference sequence). The length of the CDR3 is 14 residues. The CDR3 nucleotides read TGTGCCAGCAGCCCCCGGACAGGGACAGATACGCAGTATTTT. It translates to CASSPRTGTDTQYF.

This clone was seen more than once but under ten times. The chain carries TRBV2 and TRBJ1-1, with 8 positions matching TRBD1. In germline, CDR1 is SNHLY, CDR2 FYNNEI. The CDR3 totals 17 residues. Losses at the gene ends were 1 base for V and 4 bases for J; bases not matched to a gene: 11. CDR3 in DNA: TGTGCCAGCAGTGAAGTTGGCGGGGGACAGGCGGGCACTGAAGCTTTCTTT. It translates to CASSEVGGGQAGTEAFF.

The chain carries TRBV28 and TRBJ2-7; TRBD2 is a possible D gene (6 bases). The CDR3 runs to 11 residues. Deletions cut 8 bases from V and 5 bases from J, with 10 bases between. CDR1 and CDR2 from the germline V gene are MDHEN and SYDVKM. The CDR3 region is CASLGGDEQYF. Written as DNA, the CDR3 is TGTGCCAGCCTGGGAGGTGACGAGCAGTACTTC.

This rearrangement joins TRBV7-2 to TRBJ2-5, with no clear D. This CDR3 has 15 amino acids. Germline V gene lookup returns CDR1 SGHTA and CDR2 FQGNSA. Trimming removed 2 bases from V and 2 bases from J, with 12 bases in between. The CDR3 here is CASSLMSGRQETQYF. In DNA form, the CDR3 reads TGTGCCAGCAGCTTAATGTCGGGCAGGCAAGAGACCCAGTACTTC. Using reference TRBV7-2 and TRBJ2-5 for the parts outside the CDR3, the full variable domain is GAGVSQSPSNKVTEKGKDVELRCDPISGHTALYWYRQSLGQGLEFLIYFQGNSAPDKSGLPSDRFSAERTGGSVSTLTIQRTQQEDSAVYLCASSLMSGRQETQYFGPGTRLLVL.

V usage is TRBV27 and J usage is TRBJ1-4; D not resolved. V gave up 5 bases and J gave up 0 bases, with 10 bases separating them. The CDR3 loop spans 15 amino acids. Germline V CDR1 and CDR2: MNHEY, SMNVEV (reference sequence). The CDR3: CASSTYNATNEKLFF. The DNA for the CDR3 is TGTGCCAGCAGTACCTACAACGCAACTAATGAAAAACTGTTTTTT.

The rearrangement joins TRBV7-9 to TRBJ2-1, with D maybe TRBD2 (5 bases). The CDR3 sequence is 16 residues long. Germline V gene data show CDR1 as SEHNR and CDR2 as FQNEAQ (reference sequence). The V and J ends lost 5 bases and 3 bases respectively, with 17 bases between them. CDR3 sequence reads: CASSAKLVSHYNEQFF. The DNA of the CDR3 is TGTGCCAGCAGCGCAAAACTAGTGAGTCACTACAATGAGCAGTTCTTC.